The rows below give T cell receptor beta chains drawn from one sample of a study of blood T cell repertoires in COVID-19. Repertoires were generated with immunoSEQ multiplex PCR, while TCRdb's copy carries only in-frame clones and drops some. The sample contains 140,000 to 150,000 clones, over 80% of which appear only once. The specimen was peripheral blood. Every receptor here comes from a middle-aged woman with active or convalescent COVID-19. Both conserved end residues are part of each CDR3. D genes are given only for firm matches. Size values are once, few and many counts, or a class for expanded clones, and some rows have none.

clone_size	d_call	j_call	v_call	cdr3_nt	cdr3_aa
NA	NA	TRBJ2-1	TRBV12-5	TGTGCTAGTGGTATGCTGATTCGGGAGCAGTTCTTC	CASGMLIREQFF
NA	NA	TRBJ2-3	TRBV7-8	TGTGCCAGCAGCTTAATCGGACGGGGGAGTGAAGATACGCAGTATTTT	CASSLIGRGSEDTQYF
few	NA	TRBJ2-1	TRBV5-1	TGCGCCAGCAGCTTGGTACAGGGGGAGGGCAATGAGCAGTTCTTC	CASSLVQGEGNEQFF
NA	TRBD1	TRBJ1-6	TRBV7-2	TGTGCCAGCAGCCTACAGACAGGGGGCAATTCACCCCTCCACTTT	CASSLQTGGNSPLHF
few	TRBD1	TRBJ2-1	TRBV23-1	TGCGCCAGCAGTCCTTTCGACAGGGTGGGCTACAATGAGCAGTTCTTC	CASSPFDRVGYNEQFF
NA	NA	TRBJ1-2	TRBV3-1/TRBV3-2	TGTGCCAGCAGCCAAGGGAGGGCCAACTATGGCTACACCTTC	CASSQGRANYGYTF
NA	NA	TRBJ1-5	TRBV19	TGTGCCAGTAGACTAGGGGGGGCTCGTGATCAGCCCCAGCATTTT	CASRLGGARDQPQHF
few	NA	TRBJ1-1	TRBV5-5	TGTGCCAGCACCTATGGCTTGGGCTTGAACACTGAAGCTTTCTTT	CASTYGLGLNTEAFF
NA	NA	TRBJ1-1	TRBV7-2	TGTGCCAGCAGCGCAGGCCAGGGATGGACTGAAGCTTTCTTT	CASSAGQGWTEAFF
NA	TRBD1	TRBJ1-2	TRBV5-1	TGCGCCAGCAGCCAAGGGACAGGGGGCAGGAATGGCTACACCTTC	CASSQGTGGRNGYTF
NA	TRBD2	TRBJ2-1	TRBV2	TGTGCCAGCATGGAGGCTAGCGGTCTCAATGAGCAGTTCTTC	CASMEASGLNEQFF
NA	TRBD2	TRBJ2-2	TRBV5-4	TGTGCCAGCAGCTCCGGGACTAGCGGGAGAACCGGGGAGCTGTTTTTT	CASSSGTSGRTGELFF
few	NA	TRBJ2-7	TRBV30	TGTGCCTGGAGGACCAGACAGGTAACCGGGCGCGACTACGAGCAGTACTTC	CAWRTRQVTGRDYEQYF
NA	TRBD1	TRBJ2-1	TRBV7-9	TGTGCCAGCAGCTTTACCCCCGGGACAGGTAATCCCAATGAGCAGTTCTTC	CASSFTPGTGNPNEQFF
NA	NA	TRBJ2-7	TRBV3-1/TRBV3-2	TGTGCCAGCAGCCAAGTAGAAAACGAGCAGTACTTC	CASSQVENEQYF
NA	TRBD2	TRBJ2-1	TRBV2	TGTGCCACCTCAGGACTAGCGGGAGTCGGTGAGCAGTTCTTC	CATSGLAGVGEQFF
few	NA	TRBJ2-2	TRBV24-1	TGTGCCACCAGTCGGGGGGCGCAGACCGGGGAGCTGTTTTTT	CATSRGAQTGELFF
NA	NA	TRBJ1-1	TRBV11-2	TGTGCCAGCAGCTTAGCTCCCCAGGAGGGCATGAACACTGAAGCTTTCTTT	CASSLAPQEGMNTEAFF
few	TRBD2	TRBJ2-5	TRBV19	TGTGCCCGGAGGACTAGCGGGATGAGGGGTGAAGAGACCCAGTACTTC	CARRTSGMRGEETQYF
NA	TRBD1	TRBJ2-7	TRBV19	TGTGCCAGTAGTTGGCCGGACAGGCGAGACGAGCAGTACTTC	CASSWPDRRDEQYF
NA	NA	TRBJ1-6	TRBV27	TGTGCCAGCAGTTTGGATGAGGACGGACTTAATTCACCCCTCCACTTT	CASSLDEDGLNSPLHF
NA	TRBD1	TRBJ1-4	TRBV4-1	TGCGCCAGCAGCCAAGAGAGGCGTCGCCCCGGGACAGGGGAGGAAAAACTGTTTTTT	CASSQERRRPGTGEEKLFF
NA	NA	TRBJ2-3	TRBV5-1	TGCGCCAGCAGCTTGTGGGGCCAGGGTGAGATCACAGATACGCAGTATTTT	CASSLWGQGEITDTQYF
few	NA	TRBJ1-4	TRBV7-2	TGTGCCAGCAGCTCGCCCAGGGGCGCGGGAACTAATGAAAAACTGTTTTTT	CASSSPRGAGTNEKLFF
NA	TRBD1	TRBJ2-5	TRBV11-2	TGTGCCAGCAGCGGTCCCGGGACAGGGGGCGCGGAGACCCAGTACTTC	CASSGPGTGGAETQYF
NA	TRBD1	TRBJ1-1	TRBV5-1	TGCGCCAGCAGCATTCGGACAGGGGGGATGAACACTGAAGCTTTCTTT	CASSIRTGGMNTEAFF
NA	NA	TRBJ1-2	TRBV5-8	TGTGCCAGCAGCCCCGGGAGGAGGGTGGCCTCCGGCTACACCTTC	CASSPGRRVASGYTF
NA	NA	TRBJ2-1	TRBV5-1	TGCGCCAGCAGCTTGGCACAGACCTACAATGAGCAGTTCTTC	CASSLAQTYNEQFF
few	NA	TRBJ1-1	TRBV5-6	TGTGCCAGCAGCTTCGGTTCGACTGAAGCTTTCTTT	CASSFGSTEAFF
NA	TRBD2	TRBJ2-3	TRBV28	TGTGCCAGCAGTTTAGGCGGGAGCTCAGATACGCAGTATTTT	CASSLGGSSDTQYF
NA	NA	TRBJ2-7	TRBV27	TGTGCCAGCAGTTTACAGCGGCCTCCCTTGGCCTACGAGCAGTACTTC	CASSLQRPPLAYEQYF
few	NA	TRBJ1-2	TRBV5-1	TGCGCCAGCAGCGAAAAAAACCAGTATGGCTACACCTTC	CASSEKNQYGYTF
NA	TRBD1	TRBJ2-5	TRBV2	TGTGCCAGCAGTCCGGACAGGGGGCGAGAGACCCAGTACTTC	CASSPDRGRETQYF
NA	TRBD2	TRBJ2-1	TRBV7-7	TGTGCCAGCAGCCTCAGGACTAGCGGGCCCTGGGATGAGCAGTTCTTC	CASSLRTSGPWDEQFF
NA	NA	TRBJ1-2	TRBV28	TGTGCCAGCAGTTTCCTCGGGGGGGGCTACACCTTC	CASSFLGGGYTF
NA	TRBD2	TRBJ2-2	TRBV27	TGTGCCAGCAGTTTGTCAGGACTAGCGGGACTCGACCAGAACACCGGGGAGCTGTTTTTT	CASSLSGLAGLDQNTGELFF
NA	NA	TRBJ1-6	TRBV7-9	TGTGCCAGCAGCTTAGCCGGGGGGGCTTATAATTCACCCCTCCACTTT	CASSLAGGAYNSPLHF
once	TRBD1	TRBJ1-2	TRBV28	TGTGCCAGCAGTGTAGGGACAGCTACGAGAAACTATGGCTACACCTTC	CASSVGTATRNYGYTF
NA	NA	TRBJ1-5	TRBV28	TGTGCCAGCAGCCCTACAGGGAGCCCCAATCAGCCCCAGCATTTT	CASSPTGSPNQPQHF
NA	TRBD1	TRBJ2-2	TRBV25-1	TGTGCCAGCAGTTTTCGGACAGGGCCCACCGGGGAGCTGTTTTTT	CASSFRTGPTGELFF
many	NA	TRBJ1-1	TRBV6-1	TGTGCCAGCAGTGATCCCGTGCACGAACCCGGGACTGAAGCTTTCTTT	CASSDPVHEPGTEAFF
NA	NA	TRBJ1-2	TRBV7-9	TGTGCCAGCAGCTCGTCAGGGGATGGCTACACCTTC	CASSSSGDGYTF
NA	NA	TRBJ1-2	TRBV7-8	TGTGCCAGCAGCCCGACAGCGAATGGCTACACCTTC	CASSPTANGYTF
NA	TRBD1	TRBJ2-6	TRBV27	TGTGCCAGCAGTGCCCCCAACAGGGGTGGGGCCAACGTCCTGACTTTC	CASSAPNRGGANVLTF
NA	NA	TRBJ1-2	TRBV2	TGTGCCAGAGAGGCGGGGGGCCCTAACTATGGCTACACCTTC	CAREAGGPNYGYTF
NA	TRBD1	TRBJ2-1	TRBV15	TGTGCCACCAGCAGGGGACAGTCTGGGGATGAGCAGTTCTTC	CATSRGQSGDEQFF
once	TRBD2	TRBJ2-3	TRBV9	TGTGCCAGCAGCGTAGGTTCCCCCGGGACTAGCGGGAGGGTGCGGAGTACGCAGTATTTT	CASSVGSPGTSGRVRSTQYF
NA	NA	TRBJ2-5	TRBV7-9	TGTGCCAGCAGCCCCGCACAGGGAACTAGGGAGACCCAGTACTTC	CASSPAQGTRETQYF
NA	TRBD1	TRBJ2-3	TRBV5-1	TGCGCCAGCAGCTTGGGGGACAGGAGAGATACGCAGTATTTT	CASSLGDRRDTQYF
NA	TRBD1	TRBJ1-4	TRBV5-8	TGTGCCAGCAGCTTTCCGGGACAGGGCGCTAATGAAAAACTGTTTTTT	CASSFPGQGANEKLFF
NA	NA	TRBJ2-7	TRBV4-2	TGTGCCAGCAGCCAAGCGGTCGACAGGCGACCCTACGAGCAGTACTTC	CASSQAVDRRPYEQYF
once	NA	TRBJ1-1	TRBV6-2/TRBV6-3	TGTGCCAGCAGTTACAGGACTCCGTCACTCGAAGCTTTCTTT	CASSYRTPSLEAFF
NA	TRBD2	TRBJ2-1	TRBV3-1/TRBV3-2	TGTGCCAGCAGCCAACGGCTAGCGGCTTTTAATGAGCAGTTCTTC	CASSQRLAAFNEQFF
once	NA	TRBJ2-1	TRBV5-6	TGTGCCAGCAGCTTTGAGACAGGCCCCAATGAGCAGTTCTTC	CASSFETGPNEQFF